One and the same sample provided the 19 T cell receptor beta chains below, sequenced in a study of radiation and T cells in renal cell carcinoma. As for time point: baseline pretreatment blood. Treatment: 15 Gy SBRT to primary tumor, nephrectomy 4 weeks later. TCRdb's copy holds only in-frame clones and misses some; the assay was immunoSEQ multiplex PCR. The sample includes about 140,000 clones, less than 85% of them seen just once. The input for sequencing was blood, taken from a patient whose treatment included radiotherapy and nephrectomy. These receptor sequences come from a woman between 45 and 60 years old with renal cell carcinoma.

The CDR3 is CASSFVASTGDTQYF. For the CDR3, the DNA is TGTGCCAGCAGCTTTGTGGCATCAACGGGGGATACGCAGTATTTT. The V and J genes are TRBV27 and TRBJ2-3; TRBD2 might be the D (5 bases). Germline V gene lookup returns CDR1 MNHEY and CDR2 SMNVEV (reference sequence). The CDR3 contains 15 residues. V lost 6 bases, J lost 6 bases, and 19 bases lay in between.

Concerning this clone: The same CDR3 also results from other DNA sequences found in this sample. The chain joins TRBV6-5 to TRBJ1-1, with TRBD1 matching over 7 bases. V shed 2 bases and J 1 base; nucleotides not matched to a gene: 1. Germline V gene sequence: CDR1 MNHEY, CDR2 SVGAGI. The CDR3 spans 14 residues. The CDR3 DNA is TGTGCCAGCAGTTACCGACAGGGGAACACTGAAGCTTTCTTT. Its protein is CASSYRQGNTEAFF.

This clone was detected once. The V call is TRBV27, the J call TRBJ1-6, with D possibly being TRBD1 (5 bases). V was pared by 7 bases and J by 0 bases, with 13 bases between. This CDR3 spans 16 amino acids. Germline CDR1 is MNHEY and CDR2 is SMNVEV (reference sequence). This chain's CDR3 is CASTASGTSYNSPLHF. Written as DNA, the CDR3 is TGTGCCAGCACGGCTTCAGGGACCTCCTATAATTCACCCCTCCACTTT.

The gene calls are TRBV7-2 and TRBJ2-5; D remains unclear. Trimming pared 7 bases from V and 1 base from J, leaving 13 bases between. The CDR3 runs 14 residues. The germline V gene has CDR1 SGHTA and CDR2 FQGNSA. CDR3 sequence reads: CASTVGLVQETQYF. The CDR3 DNA reads as TGTGCCAGCACCGTGGGGTTAGTCCAAGAGACCCAGTACTTC.

The sample holds a few counts of this clone. The chain joins TRBV19 to TRBJ1-2; a weak D match, TRBD1 (6 bases). Germline values: CDR1 LNHDA, CDR2 SQIVND (reference sequence). There are 13 residues in the CDR3. The V gene lost 5 bases and the J gene lost 7 bases, with 14 bases spanning the gap. The CDR3 protein is CASSLQGFAGYTF. In DNA form, the CDR3 reads TGTGCCAGTAGTCTTCAGGGGTTTGCTGGCTACACCTTC. The variable domain in full, with the rest retrieved from reference TRBV19 and TRBJ1-2, is DGGITQSPKYLFRKEGQNVTLSCEQNLNHDAMYWYRQDPGQGLRLIYYSQIVNDFQKGDIAEGYSVSREKKESFPLTVTSAQKNPTAFYLCASSLQGFAGYTFGSGTRLTVV.

V gene TRBV5-1 combines with J gene TRBJ2-3, with 10 bases that match TRBD1. V lost 0 bases and J lost 3; bases outside the gene matches: 4. This CDR3 comprises 16 residues. Germline V gene data show CDR1 as SGHRS and CDR2 as YFSETQ. CDR3 in DNA: TGCGCCAGCAGCTTGGAGGGGACAGGGGCGACAGATACGCAGTATTTT. As protein: CASSLEGTGATDTQYF.

The rearrangement uses TRBV7-9 and TRBJ2-7; TRBD1 matches at 9 bases. V shed 4 bases and J 5 bases; nucleotides not matched to a gene: 9. The germline gives CDR1 SEHNR, CDR2 FQNEAQ (reference sequence). CDR3 length equals 15 residues. Here the CDR3 reads CASSSAYGTGNEQYF. CDR3 DNA: TGTGCCAGCAGCTCGGCCTATGGGACAGGGAACGAGCAGTACTTC.

The J gene is TRBJ2-7, the V gene TRBV15; D ambiguous. The ends were cut back, 1 base at V and 1 base at J, with 14 bases in the middle. CDR1 LNHNV and CDR2 YYDKDF come from the germline V gene (reference sequence). The CDR3 is made up of 16 amino acids. The CDR3, as DNA: TGTGCCACCAGCAGAGTGGTAAGGCAAGGGTCCTACGAGCAGTACTTC. It translates to CATSRVVRQGSYEQYF.

CDR3 sequence reads: CASSLAYANSYEQYF. The CDR3 bases are TGTGCCAGCAGCTTGGCTTACGCCAACTCCTACGAGCAGTACTTC. The V and J genes are TRBV5-8 and TRBJ2-7; D unresolved. Trimming stripped 0 bases from V and 0 bases from J, with 10 bases between. The CDR3 sequence is 15 residues long. Germline CDR1 and CDR2: SGHTS and YDEGEE.

The V call is TRBV7-8, the J call TRBJ1-1; no definite D call. V lost 4 bases, J lost 9 bases, and 21 bases lay in between. The CDR3 is made up of 15 amino acids. Germline V lookup: CDR1 SGHVS, CDR2 FQNEAQ. The CDR3, as DNA: TGTGCCAGCAGCTCTGAGCCGGCGGATTCCAGTAAAGCTTTCTTT. This gives the protein CASSSEPADSSKAFF.

V gene TRBV7-2 combines with J gene TRBJ1-5; no clear D gene. V dropped 2 bases and J dropped 3 bases, with 5 bases sitting between them. CDR3 length equals 13 residues. Germline V gene sequence: CDR1 SGHTA, CDR2 FQGNSA. The CDR3: CASSLFPNQPQHF. DNA of the CDR3: TGTGCCAGCAGCTTATTCCCCAATCAGCCCCAGCATTTT.

This rearrangement joins TRBV10-3 to TRBJ2-5, with 7 bases matching TRBD2. This CDR3 spans 13 amino acids. V trimming: 5 bases; J trimming: 2 bases; junction bases outside the gene matches: 2. The V gene's germline CDR1 is ENHRY and CDR2 SYGVKD. CDR3 DNA sequence: TGTGCCATCAGTACTAGCGCTCAAGAGACCCAGTACTTC. This gives the protein CAISTSAQETQYF.

The chain joins TRBV7-9 to TRBJ2-1, with 7 bases fitting TRBD1. The CDR3 sequence is 15 residues long. CDR1 is SEHNR and CDR2 is FQNEAQ in the germline V gene (reference sequence). With 7 bases clipped from V and 3 bases from J, the junction kept 9 bases outside the gene matches. In nucleotides, the CDR3 is TGTGCCAGCATCCTTGACAGGGTTCTCTACAATGAGCAGTTCTTC. It yields the protein CASILDRVLYNEQFF.

The CDR3 region has the DNA TGTGCCTGGAGGGGGTCAGGGAGTTATGGCTACACCTTC. Translation gives CAWRGSGSYGYTF. The chain joins TRBV30 to TRBJ1-2, with a tentative D call TRBD1 (5 bases). CDR3 length: 13 residues. CDR1 is GTSNPN, CDR2 SVGIG, per germline (reference sequence). Trimming took 3 bases from V and 5 from J, leaving 13 bases between them.

The genes are TRBV6-5 and TRBJ2-7, with a possible D match to TRBD1 (6 bases). The germline V gene encodes CDR1 MNHEY and CDR2 SVGAGI. This CDR3 comprises 11 residues. V was clipped by 7 bases and J by 3 bases, with 7 bases between them. The CDR3 loop reads CASTRGYEQYF. The CDR3 nucleotides are TGTGCCAGCACCAGGGGCTACGAGCAGTACTTC.

The rearrangement joins TRBV5-4 to TRBJ2-1, with TRBD2 identical over 9 bases. CDR3 length equals 15 residues. Per the germline V gene, CDR1 is SGHNT and CDR2 is YYREEE (reference sequence). J lost 7 bases, V lost 7 bases, and 12 bases had no gene match. The CDR3 coding sequence is TGTGCCAGCCGCGATATGGGCGGGAGGGTAAATGAGCAGTTCTTC. Its translation is CASRDMGGRVNEQFF.

The V gene is TRBV28, the J gene TRBJ2-1, with unresolved D. The germline V gene has CDR1 MDHEN and CDR2 SYDVKM. This CDR3 contains 12 residues. Trimming left V 6 bases short and J 3 bases short, with 6 bases between. CDR3: CASRNFYNEQFF. For the CDR3, the DNA is TGTGCCAGCAGGAACTTCTACAATGAGCAGTTCTTC.

The genes are TRBV5-4 and TRBJ2-3; 11 nucleotides align to TRBD2. The CDR3 spans 16 residues. Germline V gene data show CDR1 as SGHNT and CDR2 as YYREEE (reference sequence). The V gene end was trimmed by 4 bases and the J gene end by 1 base; junction bases not matched to a gene: 5. The CDR3 sequence: CASSPGLAVRTDTQYF. Here the CDR3 DNA reads TGTGCCAGCAGCCCGGGACTAGCGGTTCGCACAGATACGCAGTATTTT.

V and J are TRBV4-2 and TRBJ2-7; TRBD2 might be the D (6 bases). The CDR3 runs to 14 residues. Trimming cost V 4 bases and J 7 bases, with 17 bases left between them. Germline assignment: CDR1 LGHNA and CDR2 YNFKEQ. CDR3 coding DNA: TGTGCCAGCAGCCTCTCACTCGGGGGTGGGGAGCAGTACTTC. Translation: CASSLSLGGGEQYF.